The rows below give T cell receptor beta chains drawn from one sample of a study of kidney transplant recipient with SARS-CoV-2 infection. In TCRdb, the reads were re-called with MiXCR into one record per CDR3 protein. Among under 250,000 distinct CDR3 sequences, about 30% were seen once, and the ten largest hold more than 6.5%. The sample was a blood sample, taken at baseline and on day 111 from a kidney transplant recipient. The origin of the receptors is a male patient aged 25 to 39 who had COVID-19 and was a kidney transplant recipient. Some T cells may be provided by the graft donor. The conserved cysteine and the conserved F or W are not part of the CDR3 here. A D gene is named only where the DNA matches it firmly.

D: TRBD2
V: TRBV24-1
J: TRBJ2-2
length: 15
CDR3: ATAASGRAVGTGELF

D: .
V: TRBV8-2
J: TRBJ2-6
length: 15
CDR3: GTSDRITQSRANVLT

D: .
V: TRBV21-1
J: TRBJ1-3
length: 12
CDR3: ASSKAGRANTIY

D: TRBD1
V: TRBV23-1
J: TRBJ2-5
length: 14
CDR3: ASSHFLTGPGETQY

D: .
V: TRBV7-2
J: TRBJ1-2
length: 15
CDR3: ASSPGARDGKTYGYT

D: .
V: TRBV27
J: TRBJ2-3
length: 11
CDR3: ASTSPNTDTQY

D: TRBD1
V: TRBV9
J: TRBJ2-5
length: 12
CDR3: ASSGQGVRGTQY

D: .
V: TRBV8-2
J: TRBJ1-2
length: 14
CDR3: GSIFRDSRKTYGYT

D: TRBD1
V: TRBV6-5
J: TRBJ1-5
length: 13
CDR3: ASSDRTGSNQPQH

D: TRBD1
V: TRBV28
J: TRBJ1-3
length: 13
CDR3: ASSLGQAGGNTIY

D: .
V: TRBV18
J: TRBJ1-5
length: 12
CDR3: ASSTGDGDQPQH

D: .
V: TRBV20-1
J: TRBJ1-6
length: 13
CDR3: SARTARGDNSPLH

D: .
V: TRBV19
J: TRBJ2-3
length: 15
CDR3: ASSPYPGQGETDTQY

D: .
V: TRBV18
J: TRBJ2-3
length: 15
CDR3: ASSPPELRASTDTQY

D: .
V: TRBV3-1
J: TRBJ2-5
length: 15
CDR3: ASSNGLPISFSETQY

D: .
V: TRBV28
J: TRBJ1-3
length: 11
CDR3: ASRGVGLHTIY

D: TRBD2
V: TRBV6-5
J: TRBJ2-2
length: 14
CDR3: ASSLETSGVEGELF

D: .
V: TRBV7-9
J: TRBJ2-1
length: 15
CDR3: ASSSGGRLAEGNEQF

D: TRBD1
V: TRBV30
J: TRBJ2-7
length: 10
CDR3: AWTPQGDEQY

D: .
V: TRBV12-5
J: TRBJ1-2
length: 15
CDR3: ASGKSPLQGKTYGYT

D: .
V: TRBV8-2
J: TRBJ2-6
length: 15
CDR3: GRDARITQSRANVLT

D: .
V: TRBV6-8
J: TRBJ1-2
length: 15
CDR3: ASSLFGRSRKTYGYT

D: .
V: TRBV7-9
J: TRBJ1-1
length: 11
CDR3: ASEGPGDTEAF

D: .
V: TRBV30
J: TRBJ2-6
length: 12
CDR3: ACRHYSGANVLT

D: TRBD2
V: TRBV27
J: TRBJ2-3
length: 15
CDR3: ASSPRIGGRPPDTQY

D: .
V: TRBV8-2
J: TRBJ2-6
length: 15
CDR3: GNQYRITQSRANVLT

D: .
V: TRBV5-1
J: TRBJ1-5
length: 13
CDR3: ASSLTGDRNQPQH

D: .
V: TRBV15
J: TRBJ2-7
length: 11
CDR3: ATSSQRPYEQY

D: .
V: TRBV7-9
J: TRBJ1-2
length: 15
CDR3: ASSALRYHGKTYGYT

D: .
V: TRBV7-8
J: TRBJ2-7
length: 14
CDR3: ASSLAEGGYTYEQY